The clone carrying this TCR beta chain was seen a few times. The antigen is undetermined. In germline, CDR1 is DFQATT, CDR2 SNEGSKA (reference sequence). V lost 3 bases to trimming and J lost 2 bases, with 17 bases between them. The length of the CDR3 is 15 residues. The data are from a study of regulatory T cells in long-lasting Graves disease. Study results and caveats: Researchers reported studying only peripheral blood, not thyroid tissue.

Construction of the TCR beta libraries employed iRepertoire HTBI primers in conjunction with Arm-PCR of CDR3 regions. TCRdb fed the multiplex PCR reads into MiXCR, producing one record per CDR3 protein. The sample yields about 660,000 distinct CDR3 sequences, 25% to 30% seen once. The time point: persistent/refractory GD, antithyroid drugs over 5 years with positive TRAb. Extracted PBMC RNA gave rise to the TCR library. Graves' disease diagnosis was established per American Thyroid Association guidelines. This clonotype originated in a female donor with Graves disease. This material consisted of peripheral blood mononuclear cells (PBMCs), taken when the disease was refractory, from a patient treated with antithyroid drugs. V and J are TRBV20-1 and TRBJ2-7; no clear D gene. The CDR3 DNA follows: TGCAGTGCTAGCGCCCCCTCGACCCTGGCCTACGAGCAGTACTTC. This translates into CSASAPSTLAYEQYF.